A selection of T cell receptor beta chains follows, all from one sample in a study of blood T cell repertoires in COVID-19. TCRdb's copy holds only in-frame clones and misses some; the assay was immunoSEQ multiplex PCR. The sample includes roughly 300,000 clones, about four fifths of them seen just once. The sequenced sample consisted of peripheral blood. Source of these receptors: a woman aged 45-59 years with acute or convalescent COVID-19. The conserved cysteine and the conserved F or W are not part of the CDR3 here. A D gene is named only where the DNA matches it firmly.

TRBV15,TRBJ1-1,.,ATRKRSPGSNTEAF
TRBV19,TRBJ1-1,TRBD1,ASSIETGEAF
TRBV27,TRBJ1-1,.,ASSYDSYRNTEAF
TRBV29-1,TRBJ1-2,TRBD1,SVPGTGNGYT
TRBV23-1,TRBJ1-1,TRBD1,ATLGQDTEAF
TRBV5-1,TRBJ1-1,.,ASSALTEAAEAF
TRBV29-1,TRBJ1-2,.,STIPLTQQSGPSYGYT
TRBV4-1,TRBJ1-4,TRBD1,ASSHTLLRQGVDDEKLF
TRBV7-2,TRBJ2-2,.,ASSHLLRELF
TRBV5-1,TRBJ2-7,TRBD1,ASSWEVGQGTYEQY
TRBV5-6,TRBJ2-5,TRBD2,ASSGGLAGLETQY
TRBV27,TRBJ2-5,.,ASSLRAGQGETQY
TRBV5-4,TRBJ1-4,TRBD1,ASSRDRTNEKLF
TRBV15,TRBJ2-3,TRBD2,ATSRERPREGGVTDTQY
TRBV29-1,TRBJ1-1,TRBD1,SGSKIQGVAEAF
TRBV18,TRBJ1-1,.,ASSEGGDTEAF
TRBV3-1/TRBV3-2,TRBJ1-2,.,ASSRRSYGYT
TRBV7-6,TRBJ1-2,TRBD1,ASSLLINGQGSGYT
TRBV9,TRBJ1-1,TRBD1,ASSGQARQGGDPMNTEAF
TRBV3-1/TRBV3-2,TRBJ1-2,TRBD1,ASSLQGAPSGYT
TRBV19,TRBJ2-6,.,ASSIQRSGANVLT
TRBV4-2,TRBJ1-5,.,ASSQDLPNQPQH
TRBV19,TRBJ1-5,.,ASSPLHAQPQH
TRBV7-2,TRBJ1-1,.,ASTITDREAF
TRBV10-3,TRBJ1-4,TRBD1,AISEWGQGDEKLF
TRBV9,TRBJ1-3,.,ASSITGSGNTIY
TRBV19,TRBJ1-2,TRBD1,ASSPRDRAYGYT
TRBV5-1,TRBJ2-4,.,ASSLSTGSKNIQY
TRBV5-1,TRBJ2-1,.,ASTDGYNEQF
TRBV12-5,TRBJ1-2,.,ASGPGNYGYT
TRBV5-4,TRBJ2-5,TRBD2,ASSHSGVEETQY
TRBV4-1,TRBJ2-5,.,ATPGRTGETQY
TRBV11-2,TRBJ1-1,TRBD1,ASSPRTGGHKANTEAF
TRBV18,TRBJ2-2,TRBD2,ASSPSGGFDTGELF
TRBV30,TRBJ1-6,TRBD1,AWSPPRTGRNSPLH
TRBV7-8,TRBJ2-2,.,ASSFRQDTNTGELF
TRBV12-3/TRBV12-4,TRBJ2-5,TRBD1,ASSLRGRETQY
TRBV19,TRBJ2-3,.,ASSTDSANTDTQY
TRBV23-1,TRBJ2-3,.,ASSYSAGLVTDTQY
TRBV2,TRBJ1-2,TRBD1,ASSPQGGYGYT
TRBV7-6,TRBJ1-3,.,ASSFVGAGNTIY
TRBV3-1/TRBV3-2,TRBJ1-5,.,ASSQGVDSNQPQH
TRBV24-1,TRBJ2-1,TRBD2,ATSDIAAGVNNEQF
TRBV7-8,TRBJ2-1,TRBD2,ASSLEEAGLAGSYNEQF
TRBV30,TRBJ1-4,.,AWTGQDEKLF
TRBV3-1/TRBV3-2,TRBJ1-4,TRBD1,ASKAQDREDEKLF
TRBV19,TRBJ1-4,TRBD1,ASSILGQGNEKLF
TRBV7-3,TRBJ1-2,TRBD1,ASSPGTGVGYT
TRBV3-1/TRBV3-2,TRBJ2-2,TRBD2,ASSRLAWTGELF
TRBV7-8,TRBJ2-7,TRBD1,ASSARGLYEQY
TRBV15,TRBJ2-2,TRBD1,ATSSKYRGRVNFQNTGELF
TRBV25-1,TRBJ2-3,.,ASSPRGEDTQY
TRBV6-5,TRBJ1-1,.,ASTHPAAGNTEAF